The clone carrying this TCR beta chain was observed a single time. The data belong to a study of early T cells in non-severe SARS-CoV-2 infection. Across the study: Investigators sequenced bulk RNA drawn from unsorted whole blood, and chains remained unpaired.

A single record per CDR3 protein comes from TCRdb applying MiXCR to the 5' RACE reads. This sample carries under 70,000 distinct CDR3 sequences, 11% of them seen once, and the ten largest clones take roughly 3.8%. The CDR3 totals 16 residues. V shed 4 bases and J shed 0 bases, with 10 bases lying between them. Looked up from germline, CDR1 is PRHDT and CDR2 is FYEKMQ (reference sequence). Input material: whole blood. The receptor's source is an adult who was a healthcare worker with PCR-confirmed SARS-CoV-2 infection or an uninfected control (not recorded which). This chain connects TRBV13 to TRBJ1-6; tentatively, D is TRBD1 (5 bases). The CDR3 loop is CASSSRQSSYNSPLHF. The CDR3, as DNA: TGTGCCAGCAGCTCCCGACAGAGCTCCTATAATTCACCCCTCCACTTT.